A selection of T cell receptor beta chains follows, all from one sample in a study of beta chain features in type 1 diabetes. Some clones are missing from TCRdb's copy, which holds only in-frame ones; the method was immunoSEQ multiplex PCR. The table shows 400,000 or so clones, with 8% to 10% occurring only once. Source material: central memory CD4+ T cells from blood. The source of these receptors is a man younger than 45 with type 1 diabetes. CDR3s include the opening cysteine and the closing phenylalanine or tryptophan. A D gene is named only where the DNA matches it firmly. Clone size is shown for a subset of rows, as once, few, many or a class of expanded clone.

V gene: TRBV29-1
J gene: TRBJ1-5
D gene: .
clone size: .
CDR3 DNA: TGCAGCGTTGAAGGAAGTCAATCAGGCCAGCCCCAGCATTTT
CDR3 protein: CSVEGSQSGQPQHF

V gene: TRBV7-9
J gene: TRBJ1-2
D gene: .
clone size: .
CDR3 DNA: TGTGCCAGCAGCTTTAGGGGGTCTGGCTACACCTTC
CDR3 protein: CASSFRGSGYTF

V gene: TRBV6-6
J gene: TRBJ2-1
D gene: .
clone size: few
CDR3 DNA: TGTGCCAGCAGCCCCTCGGATGAGCAGTTCTTC
CDR3 protein: CASSPSDEQFF

V gene: TRBV5-1
J gene: TRBJ2-2
D gene: .
clone size: .
CDR3 DNA: TGCGCCAGCAGCTTGGATGGCCGTACCCCCACCGGGGAGCTGTTTTTT
CDR3 protein: CASSLDGRTPTGELFF

V gene: TRBV5-4
J gene: TRBJ1-4
D gene: .
clone size: few
CDR3 DNA: TGTGCCAGCAGCTTGTCTCGGGCGGAAAATGAAAAACTGTTTTTT
CDR3 protein: CASSLSRAENEKLFF

V gene: TRBV5-1
J gene: TRBJ1-5
D gene: .
clone size: few
CDR3 DNA: TGCGCCAGCAGCCCGGACACTCGCAATCAGCCCCAGCATTTT
CDR3 protein: CASSPDTRNQPQHF

V gene: TRBV6-1
J gene: TRBJ2-5
D gene: .
clone size: few
CDR3 DNA: TGTGCCAGCAGTGAACCCGGAGAGACCCAGTACTTC
CDR3 protein: CASSEPGETQYF

V gene: TRBV28
J gene: TRBJ1-2
D gene: TRBD1
clone size: .
CDR3 DNA: TGTGCCAGCAGTTACCAACAGGGGCTGGGCTACACCTTC
CDR3 protein: CASSYQQGLGYTF

V gene: TRBV6-6
J gene: TRBJ1-5
D gene: .
clone size: .
CDR3 DNA: TGTGCCATCAGTGAGTCGAGGGTGGAGCAGCCCCAGCATTTT
CDR3 protein: CAISESRVEQPQHF

V gene: TRBV28
J gene: TRBJ1-1
D gene: .
clone size: .
CDR3 DNA: TGTGCCAGCAGGCCTGAGGACACGGAAGCTTTCTTT
CDR3 protein: CASRPEDTEAFF

V gene: TRBV21-1
J gene: TRBJ1-2
D gene: .
clone size: few
CDR3 DNA: TGTGCCAGCAGCAAAGAAAGGGCACTTTCGTATGGCTACACCTTC
CDR3 protein: CASSKERALSYGYTF

V gene: TRBV7-2
J gene: TRBJ2-4
D gene: .
clone size: many
CDR3 DNA: TGTGCCAGCAGCTTAGCGGGCCCCGGGGGCCAAAACATTCAGTACTTC
CDR3 protein: CASSLAGPGGQNIQYF

V gene: TRBV30
J gene: TRBJ2-7
D gene: TRBD2
clone size: few
CDR3 DNA: TGTGCCTGGAGACTAGCGGGAGCCTACGAGCAGTACTTC
CDR3 protein: CAWRLAGAYEQYF

V gene: TRBV5-6
J gene: TRBJ2-4
D gene: .
clone size: few
CDR3 DNA: TGTGCCAGCAGCTTGGGCCAGGGAACCGACATTCAGTACTTC
CDR3 protein: CASSLGQGTDIQYF

V gene: TRBV5-4
J gene: TRBJ2-7
D gene: TRBD1
clone size: .
CDR3 DNA: TGTGCCAGCAGCACGGGGACAGGGGTGTCCTACGAGCAGTACTTC
CDR3 protein: CASSTGTGVSYEQYF

V gene: TRBV11-2
J gene: TRBJ2-1
D gene: .
clone size: few
CDR3 DNA: TGTGCCACGGGAGCGGGTTTCTTGGGCAATGAGCAGTTCTTC
CDR3 protein: CATGAGFLGNEQFF

V gene: TRBV18
J gene: TRBJ2-7
D gene: TRBD1
clone size: .
CDR3 DNA: TGTGCCAGCTCTCCCACGATGACAGGGACCGAGCAGTACTTC
CDR3 protein: CASSPTMTGTEQYF

V gene: TRBV15
J gene: TRBJ2-2
D gene: TRBD1
clone size: .
CDR3 DNA: TGTGCCACGCAGACAGGGGCGAACACCGGGGAGCTGTTTTTT
CDR3 protein: CATQTGANTGELFF

V gene: TRBV4-2
J gene: TRBJ2-5
D gene: TRBD1
clone size: few
CDR3 DNA: TGTGCCAGCAGCCAAGGACAGGGGGGGGTGGAGACCCAGTACTTC
CDR3 protein: CASSQGQGGVETQYF

V gene: TRBV30
J gene: TRBJ2-3
D gene: TRBD2
clone size: few
CDR3 DNA: TGTGCCCAAGGGCTAGCGGGAGTAACAGATACGCAGTATTTT
CDR3 protein: CAQGLAGVTDTQYF

V gene: TRBV6-6
J gene: TRBJ2-7
D gene: TRBD1
clone size: few
CDR3 DNA: TGTGCCAGCAGTTACTCGAGACAGGGGGGCTCGGACGAGCAGTACTTC
CDR3 protein: CASSYSRQGGSDEQYF

V gene: TRBV10-3
J gene: TRBJ2-7
D gene: .
clone size: few
CDR3 DNA: TGTGCCATCAGTGAGTCTCAGGGACCCTACGAGCAGTACTTC
CDR3 protein: CAISESQGPYEQYF

V gene: TRBV4-1
J gene: TRBJ2-7
D gene: TRBD1
clone size: few
CDR3 DNA: TGCGCCAGCAGCCACGGGACAGGGGGTATGTACGAGCAGTACTTC
CDR3 protein: CASSHGTGGMYEQYF

V gene: TRBV28
J gene: TRBJ2-3
D gene: TRBD2
clone size: .
CDR3 DNA: TGTGCCAGCAGTCAGCGAGCGGGAGGGTCCCCAGATACGCAGTATTTT
CDR3 protein: CASSQRAGGSPDTQYF

V gene: TRBV4-2
J gene: TRBJ1-2
D gene: .
clone size: .
CDR3 DNA: TGTGCCAGCAGCCAAGATCAAGTGGGGAATGGGGGCTACACCTTC
CDR3 protein: CASSQDQVGNGGYTF

V gene: TRBV30
J gene: TRBJ1-5
D gene: TRBD1
clone size: few
CDR3 DNA: TGTGCCTGGAGTTCCCGGACAGGGGGCACCCAGCCCCAGCATTTT
CDR3 protein: CAWSSRTGGTQPQHF

V gene: TRBV2
J gene: TRBJ2-7
D gene: .
clone size: few
CDR3 DNA: TGTGCCAGCAGTGAATCTGTAAGGGTGCGAGAAGACTTC
CDR3 protein: CASSESVRVREDF

V gene: TRBV7-8
J gene: TRBJ1-6
D gene: .
clone size: few
CDR3 DNA: TGTGCCAGCAGCTTACAGAGTTCACCCCTCCACTTT
CDR3 protein: CASSLQSSPLHF

V gene: TRBV23-1
J gene: TRBJ2-1
D gene: .
clone size: many
CDR3 DNA: TGCGCCAGCAGTCAATTTAATGAGCAGTTCTTC
CDR3 protein: CASSQFNEQFF

V gene: TRBV28
J gene: TRBJ2-1
D gene: TRBD1
clone size: few
CDR3 DNA: TGTGCCAGCAACCCCCCGGACAGGTACAATGAGCAGTTCTTC
CDR3 protein: CASNPPDRYNEQFF

V gene: TRBV6-5
J gene: TRBJ2-5
D gene: TRBD1
clone size: few
CDR3 DNA: TGTGCCAGCAGCGGGACAGGGGAAGAGACCCAGTACTTC
CDR3 protein: CASSGTGEETQYF

V gene: TRBV11-2
J gene: TRBJ2-5
D gene: .
clone size: few
CDR3 DNA: TGTGCCAGCAGCTTGGAAGGGACGGAGACCCAGTACTTC
CDR3 protein: CASSLEGTETQYF

V gene: TRBV5-1
J gene: TRBJ2-2
D gene: TRBD2
clone size: few
CDR3 DNA: TGCGCCAGCAGCTTGATGGTAGCGGGAGACACCACCGGGGAGCTGTTTTTT
CDR3 protein: CASSLMVAGDTTGELFF

V gene: TRBV9
J gene: TRBJ2-5
D gene: .
clone size: many
CDR3 DNA: TGTGCCAGCAGCGTAGCTACGGATCAAGAGACCCAGTACTTC
CDR3 protein: CASSVATDQETQYF

V gene: TRBV11-2
J gene: TRBJ1-2
D gene: .
clone size: few
CDR3 DNA: TGTGCCAGCAGCTCGGACAGTTCCTATGGCTACACCTTC
CDR3 protein: CASSSDSSYGYTF

V gene: TRBV19
J gene: TRBJ2-2
D gene: .
clone size: .
CDR3 DNA: TGTGCCAGCAAAAGGACTACCGCCCGAGAAAACACCGGGGAGCTGTTTTTT
CDR3 protein: CASKRTTARENTGELFF

V gene: TRBV4-2
J gene: TRBJ2-1
D gene: .
clone size: few
CDR3 DNA: TGTGCCAGCAGCCAAGAATTGGGGTCCTACAATGAGCAGTTCTTC
CDR3 protein: CASSQELGSYNEQFF

V gene: TRBV7-2
J gene: TRBJ2-7
D gene: .
clone size: .
CDR3 DNA: TGTGCCAGCAGCTTATCTGCAGGGGCCTACGAGCAGTACTTC
CDR3 protein: CASSLSAGAYEQYF

V gene: TRBV27
J gene: TRBJ2-2
D gene: .
clone size: .
CDR3 DNA: TGTGCCAGCAGTTTGGCCTGGGGGACCGGGGAGCTGTTTTTT
CDR3 protein: CASSLAWGTGELFF

V gene: TRBV5-1
J gene: TRBJ2-3
D gene: .
clone size: .
CDR3 DNA: TGCGCCAGCGAACTTGGGGCAGCCCCTCCGGGGGTAGATACGCAGTATTTT
CDR3 protein: CASELGAAPPGVDTQYF

V gene: TRBV5-4
J gene: TRBJ2-7
D gene: .
clone size: .
CDR3 DNA: TGTGTCAGCAGCCCTGGGGCCGGAGGCGGCCACGAGCAGTACTTC
CDR3 protein: CVSSPGAGGGHEQYF

V gene: TRBV4-2
J gene: TRBJ1-1
D gene: TRBD1
clone size: .
CDR3 DNA: TGTGCCAGCAGCCAAGCCCGGACAGGGATGAACACTGAAGCTTTCTTT
CDR3 protein: CASSQARTGMNTEAFF

V gene: TRBV28
J gene: TRBJ1-1
D gene: TRBD1
clone size: few
CDR3 DNA: TGTGCCAGCATAGAACCCTCACGGACAGGGATATTAGAAGGGGAAGCTTTCTTT
CDR3 protein: CASIEPSRTGILEGEAFF

V gene: TRBV11-1
J gene: TRBJ1-1
D gene: .
clone size: .
CDR3 DNA: TGTGCCAGCAGCCCCGGGTGGAGCGGTGAAGCTTTCTTT
CDR3 protein: CASSPGWSGEAFF

V gene: TRBV7-2
J gene: TRBJ1-5
D gene: .
clone size: .
CDR3 DNA: TGTGCCAGCAGCCCTGAGGGACGTAGCAATCAGCCCCAGCATTTT
CDR3 protein: CASSPEGRSNQPQHF

V gene: TRBV21-1
J gene: TRBJ2-1
D gene: .
clone size: many
CDR3 DNA: TGTGCCTCTTCCCCCGGAGCGGGAGGATCCTCCTACAATGAGCAGTTCTTC
CDR3 protein: CASSPGAGGSSYNEQFF

V gene: TRBV28
J gene: TRBJ2-7
D gene: .
clone size: few
CDR3 DNA: TGTGCCACCGGACAGTCCTACGAGCAGTACTTC
CDR3 protein: CATGQSYEQYF

V gene: TRBV25-1
J gene: TRBJ1-3
D gene: TRBD1
clone size: .
CDR3 DNA: TGTGCCAGCAGGACCAAGGACAGGGATGGAAACACCATATATTTT
CDR3 protein: CASRTKDRDGNTIYF

V gene: TRBV7-2
J gene: TRBJ2-7
D gene: .
clone size: .
CDR3 DNA: TGTGCCAGCAGCTTACTCGGACAGCCGATTACCTACGAGCAGTACTTC
CDR3 protein: CASSLLGQPITYEQYF

V gene: TRBV18
J gene: TRBJ1-5
D gene: .
clone size: .
CDR3 DNA: TGTGCCAGCTCAGCCGAACGCGATCAGCCCCAGCATTTT
CDR3 protein: CASSAERDQPQHF

V gene: TRBV11-2
J gene: TRBJ2-7
D gene: TRBD2
clone size: .
CDR3 DNA: TGTGCCAGAAGCCCTGTGGGAGGGGTAGTTTTTGGCGAGCAGTACTTC
CDR3 protein: CARSPVGGVVFGEQYF

V gene: TRBV21-1
J gene: TRBJ2-7
D gene: .
clone size: .
CDR3 DNA: TGTGCCAGCCGGGGACTTCGGTACGAGCAGTACTTC
CDR3 protein: CASRGLRYEQYF

V gene: TRBV6-6
J gene: TRBJ1-2
D gene: .
clone size: .
CDR3 DNA: TGTGCCAGCAGTTCGGGCAGGCTCGATGGCTACACCTTC
CDR3 protein: CASSSGRLDGYTF

V gene: TRBV19
J gene: TRBJ2-3
D gene: TRBD2
clone size: .
CDR3 DNA: TGTGCCAGTAGTACCCTCCGCGCGACTAGCGGGAGAGCAGATACGCAGTATTTT
CDR3 protein: CASSTLRATSGRADTQYF